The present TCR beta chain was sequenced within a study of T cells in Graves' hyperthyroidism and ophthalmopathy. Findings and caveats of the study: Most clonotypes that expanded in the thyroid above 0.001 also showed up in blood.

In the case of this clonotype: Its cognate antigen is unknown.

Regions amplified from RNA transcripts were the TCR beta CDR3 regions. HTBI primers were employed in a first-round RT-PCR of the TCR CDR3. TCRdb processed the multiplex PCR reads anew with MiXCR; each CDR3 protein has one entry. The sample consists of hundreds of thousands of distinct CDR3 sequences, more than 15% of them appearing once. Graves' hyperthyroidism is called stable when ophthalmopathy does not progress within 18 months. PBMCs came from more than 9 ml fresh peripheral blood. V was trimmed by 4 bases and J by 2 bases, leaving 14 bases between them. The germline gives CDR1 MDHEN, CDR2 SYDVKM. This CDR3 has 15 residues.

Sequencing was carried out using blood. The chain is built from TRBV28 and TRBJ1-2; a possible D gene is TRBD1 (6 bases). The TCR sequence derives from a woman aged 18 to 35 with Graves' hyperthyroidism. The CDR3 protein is CASSSTGIWNYGYTF. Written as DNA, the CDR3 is TGTGCCAGCAGTTCCACAGGGATTTGGAACTATGGCTACACCTTC.